The 12 T cell receptor beta chains below all came from one sample that was sequenced in a study of control samples from healthy donors and cancer patients. Profiling relied on immunoSEQ multiplex PCR, and the TCRdb table lists in-frame clones only, not all of them. The table records around 150,000 clones, about 87% of them present only once. The sample comprised blood. The receptors shown here come from a man aged 25 to 40 in good health.

This rearrangement joins TRBV7-5 to TRBJ1-6. TRBV7-5 is a listed pseudogene. The CDR3 sequence is 18 residues long. This CDR3 is CARSRRARNSSYNSPLHF. The CDR3 DNA reads as TGTGCCAGAAGCCGCAGAGCTAGGAATAGCTCCTATAATTCACCCCTCCACTTT.

V is TRBV12-5 and J is TRBJ2-3; D unclear. This CDR3 region has 12 residues. Germline V gene lookup returns CDR1 LGHNT and CDR2 FRNRAP. V was cut by 6 bases and J by 0 bases, with 4 bases left in between. The DNA of the CDR3 is TGTGCTAGTGGGTCTAGCACAGATACGCAGTATTTT. This translates into CASGSSTDTQYF.

The rearrangement links TRBV28 to TRBJ2-7, with a tentative D call TRBD1 (5 bases). The germline V gene has CDR1 MDHEN and CDR2 SYDVKM. There are 14 residues in the CDR3. V was shortened by 2 bases and J by 0 bases, with 8 bases between the two germline ends. CDR3 nucleotides: TGTGCCAGCAGTTTACCGCAGGGCTCCTACGAGCAGTACTTC. The encoded protein is CASSLPQGSYEQYF.

This clone was detected only once. V usage is TRBV6-1 and J usage is TRBJ2-7, with D maybe TRBD2 (6 bases). From germline, CDR1 is MNHNS and CDR2 SASEGT. The CDR3 loop spans 17 amino acids. V lost 4 bases and J lost 2, with 21 bases in between. CDR3 sequence (DNA): TGTGCCAGCAGTGCCTTAGCGCGGGGCGGGGAGGCCTACGAGCAGTACTTC. It codes for CASSALARGGEAYEQYF.

V and J are TRBV5-4 and TRBJ2-2; 8 positions agree with TRBD2. The V segment lost 10 bases and the J segment 3 bases; nucleotides outside the gene matches: 23. The CDR3 spans 19 residues. Per germline, CDR1 SGHNT and CDR2 YYREEE (reference sequence). Here the CDR3 DNA reads TGTGCCGTCCCTGTATTACGGGGGGGGCCCGGTCTAGACACCGGGGAGCTGTTTTTT. It codes for CAVPVLRGGPGLDTGELFF.

The rearrangement uses TRBV7-9 and TRBJ2-1; 8 nucleotides match TRBD2. Germline V lookup: CDR1 SEHNR, CDR2 FQNEAQ (reference sequence). The J segment lost 8 bases and the V segment lost 3 bases, leaving 15 bases of the junction unmatched. This CDR3 contains 17 residues. DNA for the CDR3: TGTGCCAGCAGCTTCCCTCCCGGGGGGGCCAGGATGGATGAGCAGTTCTTC. Protein sequence: CASSFPPGGARMDEQFF. The entire variable domain, with the rest obtained from reference TRBV7-9 and TRBJ2-1, is as follows: DTGVSQNPRHKITKRGQNVTFRCDPISEHNRLYWYRQTLGQGPEFLTYFQNEAQLEKSRLLSDRFSAERPKGSFSTLEIQRTEQGDSAMYLCASSFPPGGARMDEQFFGPGTRLTVL.

The chain combines TRBV6-1 with TRBJ1-1; no clear D gene. CDR3 length: 13 amino acids. V gave up 1 base and J gave up 4 bases, with 7 bases separating them. Germline CDR1 reads MNHNS; CDR2 reads SASEGT. The CDR3 spells CASSEGHRTEAFF. As DNA, the CDR3 is TGTGCCAGCAGTGAAGGACACCGCACTGAAGCTTTCTTT.

The genes are TRBV29-1 and TRBJ2-5; D is unresolved. V lost 4 bases to trimming and J lost 3 bases, with 15 bases between them. The CDR3 spans 14 residues. Germline CDR1 SQVTM, CDR2 ANQGSEA. CDR3 sequence reads: CSVAGSSAEETQYF. The CDR3 region has the DNA TGCAGCGTTGCGGGTAGTTCAGCTGAAGAGACCCAGTACTTC.

The chain joins TRBV3-1 (or the pseudogene TRBV3-2) to TRBJ2-1, with TRBD2 matching 9 bases. The J segment lost 7 bases and the V segment lost 3 bases, leaving 7 bases of the junction unmatched. This CDR3 is 15 amino acids long. CDR1 LGHDT and CDR2 YNNKEL come from the germline V gene (reference sequence). CDR3 DNA sequence: TGTGCCAGCAGCCAGGATAGCGGGAGATATAATGAGCAGTTCTTC. Protein sequence: CASSQDSGRYNEQFF.

This sequence joins TRBV11-2 and TRBJ2-1; 13 bases agree with TRBD2. This CDR3 comprises 15 residues. The germline CDR1 and CDR2 sequences are SGHAT and FQNNGV. V shed 5 bases, J shed 9 bases, and the junction held 7 bases outside the gene matches. The CDR3 is CASSQGLAGVGEQFF. The DNA for the CDR3 is TGTGCCAGCAGCCAAGGACTAGCGGGAGTGGGTGAGCAGTTCTTC.

A note on this clone: It is unclear where the CDR3 begins or ends on the DNA, so no DNA is shown, and the CDR3 is as TCRdb lists it. The rearrangement joins TRBV24-1 to TRBJ2-1; TRBD2 was called by the table and not checked on the DNA. The length of the CDR3 is 20 amino acids, counting both ends. Germline-derived CDR1 and CDR2 are KGHDR and SFDVKD. CDR3 protein: CATSSSGLAGGISSYNEQFF.

This rearrangement joins TRBV3-1 (or the pseudogene TRBV3-2) to TRBJ2-4; D ambiguous. There are 15 residues in the CDR3. V lost 0 bases, J lost 6 bases, and 12 bases lay in between. The germline CDR1 and CDR2 sequences are LGHDT and YNNKEL (reference sequence). CDR3 DNA sequence: TGTGCCAGCAGCCAAGATCGCCATTTGTTAAACATTCAGTACTTC. Residues: CASSQDRHLLNIQYF.